The clone carrying this T cell receptor (beta chain) showed up just a few times. Its antigen is unidentified. The CDR3 runs 15 residues. This entry is derived from a study of blood T cells in healthy people across ages. Then a second PCR, running about 6 to 11 cycles, was carried out with a sample-barcoded 5' primer and a J-beta primer mix. Through a template-switch adaptor with 12 random nucleotides, each cDNA molecule received a tag. Each CDR3 protein is one row after TCRdb ran MiXCR on the 5' RACE reads. This repertoire shows 550,000 to 700,000 distinct CDR3 sequences, approximately 25% found once; its top ten account for around a sixth. Notes on the study in general: It was found that TCR beta diversity correlated strongly with the percentage of naive T cells.

The chain links TRBV12-3 or TRBV12-4 to TRBJ2-5, with TRBD2 identical over 8 bases. The J call may be incorrect, as the DNA end agrees better with TRBJ2-1. The sample comprised blood. The sequence came from a woman in her sixties or seventies in good health. The CDR3 region has the DNA TGTGCCAGCACACCCGGCGGGGGGACCTACAATGAGCAGTTCTTC. This translates into CASTPGGGTYNEQFF.